Each of the 24 T cell receptor beta chains below was sequenced from the same sample in a study of vaccination and CD4 T cells after COVID-19 (dated by TCRdb to about 2022). Which antigens these TCRs recognize remains unknown. The treatment or condition label of this sample denotes: approximately nine-day PBMC culture with coronavirus spike peptide pools or control peptides (ViraFEST assay). The protocol used for the library was PCR. For sequencing, an Illumina iSeq 100 was employed. TCR sequencing of DNA from cultured CD4+ T cells used the Oncomine TCR Beta short-read assay at the Johns Hopkins FTIC core. TCRdb reprocessed the public reads (quality trimming at Q25 with fastp, clone calling with MiXCR) and kept in-frame beta chains. Rows matching on CDR3 protein sequence are summarized as one entry with the most common DNA and genes. The table for this sample lists about 15,000 distinct CDR3 sequences; about 50% of them were counted only once. The ten largest account for about 5% of the sample.

Sequences were derived from CD4+ T cells from blood, cultured in vitro, sampled before SARS-CoV-2 vaccination. Every receptor here comes from a human donor who had recovered from COVID-19.

The chain uses TRBV28 and TRBJ2-7; a possible D gene is TRBD2 (5 bases). V lost 1 base and J lost 6, with 28 bases in between. The CDR3 runs 19 residues. CDR1 is MDHEN and CDR2 is SYDVKM in the germline V gene. The CDR3, as DNA: TGTGCCAGCAGTTTATTGTTTATGGTTGGGTCGTCAGTGAGCGGCGAGCAGTACTTC. As protein: CASSLLFMVGSSVSGEQYF. Together with reference TRBV28 and TRBJ2-7, the CDR3 gives the full variable domain: DVKVTQSSRYLVKRTGEKVFLECVQDMDHENMFWYRQDPGLGLRLIYFSYDVKMKEKGDIPEGYSVSREKKERFSLILESASTNQTSMYLCASSLLFMVGSSVSGEQYFGPGTRLTVT.

CDR3 in DNA: TGTGCCAGCAGCCGTCCCCGACGCAGGGAGCTCAGCTCCTACAATGAGCAGTTCTTC. Its protein product is CASSRPRRRELSSYNEQFF. This rearrangement joins TRBV7-2 to TRBJ2-1; D possibly uses TRBD1 or TRBD2 (5 bases each). The ends were cut back, 5 bases at V and 0 bases at J, with 23 bases in the middle. Looked up from germline, CDR1 is SGHTA and CDR2 is FQGNSA. The CDR3 consists of 19 residues.

This clonotype turned up a few times. The chain recombines TRBV11-3 with TRBJ2-4; D is ambiguous. V lost 4 bases, J lost 9 bases, and 13 bases lay in between. CDR1 and CDR2 (germline): SGHNT, YENEEA. The CDR3 is 13 amino acids. The CDR3 region has the DNA TGTGCCAGCAGCTCCACGTATTCTATCATTCAGTACTTC. Its protein product is CASSSTYSIIQYF.

The chain carries TRBV25-1 and TRBJ1-2; TRBD1 is a possible D gene (6 bases). The germline CDR1 and CDR2 sequences are MGHDK and SYGVNS. This CDR3 has 14 amino acids. Deletions cut 1 base from V and 2 bases from J, with 8 bases between. The CDR3 region is CASSESGQNYGYTF. DNA for the CDR3: TGTGCCAGCAGTGAATCTGGACAGAACTATGGCTACACCTTC.

This clonotype has only a few counts. The CDR3 sequence: CASSLRPTGMNTEAFF. In DNA, the CDR3 is TGTGCCAGCAGCTTGCGCCCAACAGGGATGAACACTGAAGCTTTCTTT. The chain combines TRBV11-2 with TRBJ1-1, with D tentatively TRBD1 (6 bases). From germline, CDR1 is SGHAT and CDR2 FQNNGV. Deletions cut 3 bases from V and 0 bases from J, with 14 bases between. The CDR3 covers 16 residues.

V gene TRBV6-1 combines with J gene TRBJ1-5; 9 bases are a match to TRBD1. The CDR3 loop spans 16 amino acids. V lost 6 bases and J lost 5; bases outside the gene matches: 11. Germline CDR1 MNHNS, CDR2 SASEGT. CDR3 sequence reads: CASRNRGRGGDQPQHF. CDR3 DNA: TGTGCCAGCAGAAACAGGGGGCGAGGAGGAGATCAGCCCCAGCATTTT.

This clonotype appeared a few times. The chain uses TRBV6-1 and TRBJ1-6; D unclear. V gave up 2 bases and J gave up 9 bases, with 5 bases separating them. Germline V lookup: CDR1 MNHNS, CDR2 SASEGT. This CDR3 is built from 12 residues. CDR3 in amino acids: CASSEPPSPLHF. In DNA form, the CDR3 reads TGTGCCAGCAGTGAACCCCCTTCACCCCTCCACTTT.

CDR3 residues: CASSRNSTLYNGYTF. CDR3 coding DNA: TGTGCCAGCAGCAGAAACTCGACCCTTTATAATGGCTACACCTTC. The gene calls are TRBV21-1 and TRBJ1-2. TRBV21-1 is designated a pseudogene. The CDR3 spans 15 residues.

CDR3 region: CASSPLGGGTEAFF. In DNA, the CDR3 is TGCGCCAGCAGCCCCTTAGGAGGGGGCACTGAAGCTTTCTTT. The chain carries TRBV10-1 and TRBJ1-1, with D tentatively TRBD1 (6 bases). The germline gives CDR1 WNHNN, CDR2 SYGVQD (reference sequence). The CDR3 is 14 residues long. Between the trimmed V and J ends, which lost 6 bases and 4 bases, there was a span of 15 bases.

The V and J genes are TRBV20-1 and TRBJ2-3, with TRBD2 matching 9 bases. Germline assignment: CDR1 DFQATT and CDR2 SNEGSKA (reference sequence). V dropped 3 bases and J dropped 6; count of bases not matched to a gene: 7. CDR3 length equals 14 residues. CDR3: CSASVAGVRDTQYF. The DNA of the CDR3 is TGCAGTGCTAGCGTAGCGGGGGTCCGGGATACGCAGTATTTT.

V usage is TRBV7-8 and J usage is TRBJ2-3, with 12 bases aligning to TRBD2. V trimming: 5 bases; J trimming: 4 bases; junction bases outside the gene matches: 4. Germline-derived CDR1 and CDR2 are SGHVS and FQNEAQ. The CDR3 is 15 residues long. The CDR3 spells CASSLTSGGPDTQYF. CDR3 DNA: TGTGCCAGCAGCCTTACTAGCGGGGGGCCAGATACGCAGTATTTT.

This clonotype was observed a handful of times. The V gene is TRBV6-1, the J gene TRBJ2-1, with D hard to call. The germline CDR1 and CDR2 sequences are MNHNS and SASEGT. V lost 6 bases to trimming and J lost 4 bases, with 13 bases between them. The CDR3 is 14 residues long. CDR3 bases: TGTGCCAGCAGGCTTGATAACGCGTACAATGAGCAGTTCTTC. This sequence encodes CASRLDNAYNEQFF.

The rearrangement uses TRBV2 and TRBJ1-2, with D possibly being TRBD1 (5 bases). The germline V gene encodes CDR1 SNHLY and CDR2 FYNNEI. This CDR3 contains 13 residues. V was pared by 5 bases and J by 14 bases, with 21 bases between. In DNA form, the CDR3 reads TGTGCCAGCAGTTCCGATCGGGACGCCCGAAGGACCTTC. This translates into CASSSDRDARRTF.

The chain recombines TRBV5-1 with TRBJ2-1; 10 bases line up with TRBD2. Per germline, CDR1 SGHRS and CDR2 YFSETQ. The V and J ends lost 4 bases and 5 bases, in that order; junction bases with no gene match: 6. The CDR3 runs 15 residues. The CDR3: CASSTLAGANNEQFF. The CDR3 region has the DNA TGCGCCAGCAGCACTCTAGCGGGGGCCAACAATGAGCAGTTCTTC.

This clonotype has just a few counts. CDR3 DNA: TGTGCCAGCAGTGAAGTCAGACAAGAGACCCAGTACTTC. As protein: CASSEVRQETQYF. This sequence joins TRBV2 and TRBJ2-5; no reliable D call. Germline CDR1 is SNHLY and CDR2 is FYNNEI. The CDR3 totals 13 residues. V dropped 1 base and J dropped 2 bases, with 5 bases sitting between them.

The genes are TRBV5-4 and TRBJ2-5; possible D gene TRBD1, 6 bases. Germline-derived CDR1 and CDR2 are SGHNT and YYREEE (reference sequence). This CDR3 spans 17 amino acids. With 3 bases removed from V and 4 bases from J, the gap between germline ends came to 22 bases. The CDR3 is CASSSVPFKQGRETQYF. The CDR3 DNA is TGTGCCAGCAGCTCTGTCCCCTTTAAACAGGGACGAGAGACCCAGTACTTC. Supplemented by reference TRBV5-4 and TRBJ2-5, the full variable domain reads ETGVTQSPTHLIKTRGQQVTLRCSSQSGHNTVSWYQQALGQGPQFIFQYYREEENGRGNFPPRFSGLQFPNYSSELNVNALELDDSALYLCASSSVPFKQGRETQYFGPGTRLLVL.

The chain uses TRBV27 and TRBJ1-1; D is perhaps TRBD1 (5 bases). CDR1 and CDR2 (germline): MNHEY, SMNVEV (reference sequence). Trimming shortened V by 6 bases and J by 0 bases, and 8 bases separated the two germline ends. The CDR3 length is 13 residues. The CDR3 DNA sequence: TGTGCCAGCAGGGGACGGATGAACACTGAAGCTTTCTTT. It yields the protein CASRGRMNTEAFF.

This clonotype was detected a few times. The chain links TRBV19 to TRBJ1-5; the D gene is possibly TRBD1 (5 bases). The germline CDR1 and CDR2 sequences are LNHDA and SQIVND (reference sequence). Between the trimmed V and J ends, which lost 7 bases and 7 bases, there was a span of 14 bases. This CDR3 spans 13 amino acids. The CDR3 region has the DNA TGTGCCAGTAACGTCGGCAGGGCCCAGCCCCAGCATTTT. Its protein product is CASNVGRAQPQHF.

This clonotype was seen only a few times. CDR3 sequence (DNA): TGTGCCAGCAGGGATGGTTCCTATAATTCACCCCTCCACTTT. It is translated as CASRDGSYNSPLHF. This sequence joins TRBV27 and TRBJ1-6; D gene unclear. V dropped 6 bases and J dropped 1 base, with 7 bases sitting between them. The germline gives CDR1 MNHEY, CDR2 SMNVEV (reference sequence). CDR3 length: 14 amino acids.

This rearrangement joins TRBV19 to TRBJ2-2, with no clear D. Germline-derived CDR1 and CDR2 are LNHDA and SQIVND (reference sequence). The CDR3 is 14 amino acids. The ends were cut back, 3 bases at V and 2 bases at J, with 7 bases in the middle. The CDR3 reads CASSMGVNTGELFF. The CDR3 DNA sequence: TGTGCCAGTAGTATGGGCGTAAACACCGGGGAGCTGTTTTTT.

This rearrangement joins TRBV7-9 to TRBJ1-3, with D unclear. Germline assignment: CDR1 SEHNR and CDR2 FQNEAQ (reference sequence). The CDR3 is 14 residues long. V was cut by 5 bases and J by 3 bases, with 11 bases left in between. In nucleotides, the CDR3 is TGTGCCAGCAGCCGACCCGGGAGTGGAAACACCATATATTTT. The encoded protein is CASSRPGSGNTIYF.

This rearrangement joins TRBV27 to TRBJ2-3, with TRBD2 matching 8 bases. The CDR3 has 15 residues. V lost 5 bases and J lost 2; bases outside the gene matches: 6. In germline, CDR1 is MNHEY, CDR2 SMNVEV (reference sequence). CDR3 loop: CASSLTSGSTDTQYF. The CDR3, as DNA: TGTGCCAGCAGTCTAACTAGCGGTTCCACAGATACGCAGTATTTT.

This clonotype was counted only a few times. The V gene is TRBV6-2 or TRBV6-3, the J gene TRBJ2-5; a weak D match, TRBD1 (6 bases). CDR3 length: 14 residues. Trimming took off 6 bases at V and 5 bases at J, with 16 bases between the two ends. Germline CDR1 MNHEY, CDR2 SVGEGT. CDR3 coding DNA: TGTGCCAGCAGCCAAAGACAGGACGGGGAGACCCAGTACTTC. This sequence encodes CASSQRQDGETQYF.

The chain has TRBV10-3 and TRBJ1-2; 8 bases are shared with TRBD1. The CDR3 length is 14 residues. Germline V CDR1 and CDR2: ENHRY, SYGVKD. Unmatched junction bases numbered 9, after V lost 10 bases and J lost 2 bases. CDR3: CASGQGDLNYGYTF. The CDR3 DNA is TGTGCCAGTGGACAGGGCGACCTAAACTATGGCTACACCTTC.